This record covers a single T cell receptor (beta chain). Using immunoSEQ multiplex PCR, the repertoire was profiled, and TCRdb retains in-frame clones only, with some absent. The sample consists of approximately 270,000 clones, roughly 80% of them appearing once. The data derive from a study of blood T cell repertoires in COVID-19. The clonotype was recovered from a man of 80 years or more with acute or convalescent COVID-19. Material: peripheral blood.

The CDR3 spells CASSLDLAQGHQPQHF. The CDR3 DNA follows: TGTGCCAGCAGCCTAGACCTCGCACAGGGACATCAGCCCCAGCATTTT. The rearrangement joins TRBV4-2 to TRBJ1-5; a possible D gene is TRBD1 (6 bases). Per germline, CDR1 LGHNA and CDR2 YNFKEQ. There are 16 residues in the CDR3. Deletions cut 4 bases from V and 5 bases from J, with 18 bases between.